This T cell receptor (beta chain) was documented in a study of CD8+ T cells in alopecia areata. Across the whole study: Patients received oral tofacitinib, 5 to 10 mg twice daily, for moderate-to-severe alopecia areata. Findings and caveats of the study: Normal scalp showed lower clonality than lesional scalp, especially alopecia totalis/universalis.

As regards this clone: The antigen is unknown. Other DNA sequences from this sample encode an identical CDR3 as well.

The V gene's germline CDR1 is KGHSH and CDR2 LQKENI. The length of the CDR3 is 12 residues. With 3 bases removed from V and 2 bases from J, the gap between germline ends came to 4 bases. RNA, once extracted, was reverse transcribed into cDNA for use as the sequencing template. Libraries were prepared by immunoSEQ multiplex PCR; TCRdb keeps only in-frame clonotypes and omits some of them. The profile covers 80,000 to 100,000 clones, with roughly 42% appearing a single time and 0.75% to 0.9% taken by the ten largest. The sorting of PBMCs gave CD4+ and CD8+ T cells. The sample consisted of CD4+ T cells sorted from blood. The chain has TRBV18 and TRBJ2-5; no definite D call. This sequence originates from a human donor with alopecia areata. CDR3 amino acids: CASSPNQETQYF. As DNA, the CDR3 is TGTGCCAGCTCACCGAATCAAGAGACCCAGTACTTC.